Shown below are 4 T cell receptor beta chains from a single sample sequenced in a study of CD8 T cells in ankylosing spondylitis. Study-wide results and limits: Several highly homologous variants formed a TCR beta motif that appeared characteristic of ankylosing spondylitis blood.

Antigen specificity for these receptors is unknown. TCRdb re-called the 5' RACE reads with MiXCR, one entry per CDR3 protein. The table lists about 540,000 distinct CDR3 sequences, about 13% of them singletons. The specimen was blood, either unsorted or a sorted T cell fraction (not recorded which). The receptors come from a male donor with ankylosing spondylitis.

This clonotype was observed a single time. V usage is TRBV5-1 and J usage is TRBJ1-1; D unresolved. The V gene's germline CDR1 is SGHRS and CDR2 YFSETQ. Trimming left V 0 bases short and J 5 bases short, with 8 bases between. The CDR3 extends over 13 amino acids. The DNA for the CDR3 is TGCGCCAGCAGCTTGGAACCCTCTACTGAAGCTTTCTTT. Translating gives CASSLEPSTEAFF.

The chain combines TRBV7-4 with TRBJ2-2, with D possibly being TRBD2 (6 bases). Deletions cut 1 base from V and 2 bases from J, with 11 bases between. CDR1 is SGHVT and CDR2 is SQSDAQ in the germline V gene. There are 16 residues in the CDR3. CDR3 DNA: TGTGCCAGCAGCTTAGTAAGGGACTTAAACACCGGGGAGCTGTTTTTT. Its translation is CASSLVRDLNTGELFF.

The chain employs TRBV12-5 and TRBJ2-5; 8 bases are shared with TRBD1. The CDR3 is 14 residues long. Germline-derived CDR1 and CDR2 are LGHNT and FRNRAP. V lost 5 bases to trimming and J lost 5 bases; unmatched junction nucleotides: 7. Written as DNA, the CDR3 is TGTGCTAGTGGTACAGGGGGTGAGGTGGAGACCCAGTACTTC. This translates into CASGTGGEVETQYF.

V and J are TRBV15 and TRBJ2-7; D is possibly TRBD1 (7 bases). This CDR3 region has 16 residues. Deletions cut 1 base from V and 6 bases from J, with 19 bases between. Looked up from germline, CDR1 is LNHNV and CDR2 is YYDKDF (reference sequence). CDR3: CATSRVGTVKGGEQYF. The CDR3, as DNA: TGTGCCACCAGCAGAGTTGGGACAGTAAAGGGGGGCGAGCAGTACTTC.